The 25 T cell receptor beta chains below all came from one sample that was sequenced in a study of blood T cell repertoires in COVID-19. Measured with immunoSEQ multiplex PCR; TCRdb has only the in-frame clones, and not every one. This sample yields about 130,000 clones, of which around 77% are seen a single time; more than 10% belongs to the top ten. The sequencing input was peripheral blood. The receptors shown here come from a human donor in a cohort sampled during active COVID-19.

This clone showed up just a few times. This chain connects TRBV7-7 to TRBJ1-3, with 8 bases aligning to TRBD1. The junction had 2 bases not matched to a gene; V was cut back by 5 bases and J by 2 bases. The CDR3 length is 14 residues. The germline CDR1 and CDR2 sequences are SSHAT and FNYEAQ (reference sequence). The CDR3 is CASSQTGAGNTIYF. As DNA, the CDR3 is TGTGCCAGCAGCCAGACAGGGGCTGGAAACACCATATATTTT.

The chain employs TRBV21-1 and TRBJ2-7; no check of the table's D call, TRBD2, against the DNA was made. TRBV21-1 is a pseudogene locus. This CDR3 is built from 17 residues. The CDR3 DNA sequence: TGTGCCAGCAGCCGGGGGGGGCAGGGCTTAATCGATTACGAGCAGTACTTC. It is translated as CASSRGGQGLIDYEQYF.

This chain connects TRBV6-4 to TRBJ2-1; D is possibly TRBD2 (5 bases). This CDR3 has 13 residues. With 5 bases removed from V and 5 bases from J, the gap between germline ends came to 10 bases. Germline values: CDR1 MRHNA, CDR2 SNTAGT. Written as DNA, the CDR3 is TGTGCCAGCAGTCTGGGAGTTCACAATGAGCAGTTCTTC. Its protein product is CASSLGVHNEQFF.

V usage is TRBV6-5 and J usage is TRBJ2-3; D may be TRBD2 (7 bases). Germline CDR1 MNHEY, CDR2 SVGAGI. The CDR3 contains 15 residues. The V gene lost 6 bases and the J gene lost 0 bases, with 13 bases spanning the gap. In DNA form, the CDR3 reads TGTGCCAGCAGCCCGGGGGGCCTTAGCACAGATACGCAGTATTTT. Residues: CASSPGGLSTDTQYF.

The J gene is TRBJ1-3, the V gene TRBV5-1; the D is unclear. The germline gives CDR1 SGHRS, CDR2 YFSETQ. This CDR3 has 15 amino acids. The germline V and J ends were trimmed by 0 bases and 2 bases, with 9 bases remaining between them. CDR3 sequence reads: CASSLDPGTGNTIYF. The CDR3 region has the DNA TGCGCCAGCAGCTTGGATCCGGGAACTGGAAACACCATATATTTT.

The rearrangement links TRBV6-5 to TRBJ1-2, with 7 bases that match TRBD1. Germline V gene lookup returns CDR1 MNHEY and CDR2 SVGAGI. Losses at the gene ends were 4 bases for V and 4 bases for J; bases not matched to a gene: 9. This CDR3 region has 15 residues. The CDR3 spells CASSFSSGQSYGYTF. DNA for the CDR3: TGTGCCAGCAGTTTCTCCTCGGGACAGAGCTATGGCTACACCTTC.

The CDR3 coding sequence is TGTGCCAGTCGACAGGGGGCCTCAGATACGCAGTATTTT. As protein: CASRQGASDTQYF. The chain has TRBV28 and TRBJ2-3; 10 bases match TRBD1. J lost 4 bases, V lost 9 bases, and 4 bases had no gene match. Germline V gene lookup returns CDR1 MDHEN and CDR2 SYDVKM. CDR3 length equals 13 residues.

V and J are TRBV19 and TRBJ2-6, with TRBD1 as a possible D gene (5 bases). This CDR3 is built from 16 residues. Germline assignment: CDR1 LNHDA and CDR2 SQIVND (reference sequence). Deletions cut 1 base from V and 4 bases from J, with 11 bases between. The CDR3 loop reads CASSIVSWTGANVLTF. The CDR3 nucleotides read TGTGCCAGTAGTATAGTTTCTTGGACAGGGGCCAACGTCCTGACTTTC.

The CDR3 loop reads CASSQVGLGSSYNEQFF. The CDR3 DNA sequence: TGCGCCAGCAGCCAGGTCGGACTAGGGAGCTCCTACAATGAGCAGTTCTTC. The J gene is TRBJ2-1, the V gene TRBV4-1; 7 bases align to TRBD2. V dropped 3 bases and J dropped 0; count of bases not matched to a gene: 8. This CDR3 has 17 amino acids. The germline gives CDR1 MGHRA, CDR2 YSYEKL.

The genes are TRBV3-1 (or the pseudogene TRBV3-2) and TRBJ1-2; D possibly corresponds to TRBD1 (5 bases). Trimming pared 3 bases from V and 4 bases from J, leaving 18 bases between. Germline V gene sequence: CDR1 LGHDT, CDR2 YNNKEL (reference sequence). The CDR3 runs to 16 residues. The CDR3 loop reads CASSHGDGGLVYGYTF. CDR3 DNA: TGTGCCAGCAGCCATGGGGACGGGGGATTGGTCTATGGCTACACCTTC.

The gene calls are TRBV10-3 and TRBJ2-3; TRBD2 is a possible D gene (6 bases). The CDR3 runs to 18 residues. Trimming took 0 bases from V and 2 from J, leaving 18 bases between them. CDR1 and CDR2 (germline): ENHRY, SYGVKD. CDR3 bases: TGTGCCATCAGTGAGTCGATAGTGGGGGGACGGTCCACAGATACGCAGTATTTT. Amino acids: CAISESIVGGRSTDTQYF.

The rearrangement links TRBV7-9 to TRBJ1-1; 9 positions agree with TRBD1. Germline V gene data show CDR1 as SEHNR and CDR2 as FQNEAQ (reference sequence). The CDR3 runs 14 residues. V lost 0 bases, J lost 7 bases, and 3 bases stayed unmatched. CDR3 sequence reads: CASSLAGTGIEAFF. CDR3 DNA: TGTGCCAGCAGCTTAGCTGGGACAGGGATTGAAGCTTTCTTT.

This clone was picked up one time. This chain links TRBV4-1 with TRBJ2-3; D unresolved. Trimming took off 4 bases at V and 5 bases at J, with 10 bases between the two ends. Germline V lookup: CDR1 MGHRA, CDR2 YSYEKL. The CDR3 totals 13 residues. In nucleotides, the CDR3 is TGCGCCAGCAGCCTGACACAGCAAGATACGCAGTATTTT. Protein product: CASSLTQQDTQYF.

The CDR3, as DNA: TGTGCCAGCACGGAGGCTTCTAACTATGGCTACACCTTC. It translates to CASTEASNYGYTF. The J gene is TRBJ1-2, the V gene TRBV9; D uncertain. The CDR3 consists of 13 residues. Per germline, CDR1 SGDLS and CDR2 YYNGEE. V was clipped by 6 bases and J by 0 bases, with 9 bases between them.

The V call is TRBV5-1, the J call TRBJ2-5; possible D gene TRBD2, 5 bases. V was trimmed by 0 bases and J by 1 base, leaving 10 bases between them. CDR1 and CDR2 (germline): SGHRS, YFSETQ. This CDR3 contains 15 residues. CDR3 DNA: TGCGCCAGCAGCTTGGAACGGGGTCCCCAAGAGACCCAGTACTTC. Amino acids: CASSLERGPQETQYF.

The rearrangement uses TRBV11-2 and TRBJ2-7, with TRBD2 matching over 8 bases. V gave up 1 base and J gave up 2 bases; unmatched junction bases: 7. The germline gives CDR1 SGHAT, CDR2 FQNNGV. CDR3 length equals 16 residues. This CDR3 is CASSLGVAGNTYEQYF. The DNA for the CDR3 is TGTGCCAGCAGCTTAGGGGTAGCGGGAAATACCTACGAGCAGTACTTC.

This sequence joins TRBV6-5 and TRBJ2-6; tentative D call: TRBD1 (6 bases). This CDR3 region has 14 residues. The V gene's germline CDR1 is MNHEY and CDR2 SVGAGI. V dropped 6 bases and J dropped 2 bases, with 8 bases sitting between them. CDR3 bases: TGTGCCAGCAGCAACAGGGCTGGGGCCAACGTCCTGACTTTC. It is translated as CASSNRAGANVLTF.

The chain couples TRBV7-8 to TRBJ1-3; D ambiguous. The CDR3 consists of 14 residues. The V gene's germline CDR1 is SGHVS and CDR2 FQNEAQ. The V and J ends lost 5 bases and 1 base respectively, with 9 bases between them. The CDR3: CASSLGISGNTIYF. CDR3 nucleotides: TGTGCCAGCAGCCTCGGGATTTCTGGAAACACCATATATTTT.

This clone appeared once. The chain uses TRBV18 and TRBJ2-1; 7 bases are shared with TRBD2. This CDR3 region has 14 residues. Germline loops: CDR1 KGHSH, CDR2 LQKENI. Trimming took 6 bases from V and 9 from J; bases not matched to a gene: 11. The DNA for the CDR3 is TGTGCCAGCTCTCTTTCGGGAGGAGGACCTGAGCAGTTCTTC. Translation: CASSLSGGGPEQFF.

In this sample, this clone turned up once. The chain uses TRBV6-6 and TRBJ2-7; the match to TRBD1 covers 12 bases. The CDR3 covers 13 residues. Trimming took 10 bases from V and 6 from J; bases not matched to a gene: 7. Germline V lookup: CDR1 MNHNY, CDR2 SVGAGI (reference sequence). The CDR3 coding sequence is TGTGCCACGCGCCGGGACAGGGGGCCCGAGCAGTACTTC. As protein: CATRRDRGPEQYF.

The chain recombines TRBV7-2 with TRBJ2-3; D perhaps matches TRBD2 (6 bases). Trimming took 1 base from V and 4 from J, leaving 18 bases between them. Germline V gives CDR1 SGHTA, CDR2 FQGNSA. CDR3 size: 17 residues. The CDR3 reads CASSLVGGQGFADTQYF. CDR3 in DNA: TGTGCCAGCAGCTTAGTCGGAGGGCAGGGTTTCGCAGATACGCAGTATTTT. The entire variable domain, with the rest obtained from reference TRBV7-2 and TRBJ2-3, is as follows: GAGVSQSPSNKVTEKGKDVELRCDPISGHTALYWYRQSLGQGLEFLIYFQGNSAPDKSGLPSDRFSAERTGGSVSTLTIQRTQQEDSAVYLCASSLVGGQGFADTQYFGPGTRLTVL.

This sequence joins TRBV3-1 (or the pseudogene TRBV3-2) and TRBJ1-3; TRBD1 aligns across 8 bases. V dropped 4 bases and J dropped 5; count of bases not matched to a gene: 4. The CDR3 contains 14 residues. Germline-derived CDR1 and CDR2 are LGHDT and YNNKEL (reference sequence). The CDR3 nucleotides read TGTGCCAGCAGCCTCCGACAGGGGAGAAACACCATATATTTT. It translates to CASSLRQGRNTIYF.

This clone turned up a few times. This sequence joins TRBV9 and TRBJ2-3, with 12 nucleotides matching TRBD2. CDR1 and CDR2 (germline): SGDLS, YYNGEE. Trimming cost V 0 bases and J 6 bases; bases outside gene matches: 5. This CDR3 comprises 16 residues. The DNA of the CDR3 is TGTGCCAGCAGCGTAGTGCTAGCGGGGGGGCTGGATACGCAGTATTTT. This translates into CASSVVLAGGLDTQYF.

V is TRBV30 and J is TRBJ1-3, with D possibly matching TRBD1 (6 bases). The V end lost 1 base, the J end lost 6 bases, and 13 bases lay between the germline ends. The CDR3 totals 14 residues. CDR1 GTSNPN and CDR2 SVGIG come from the germline V gene (reference sequence). CDR3 bases: TGTGCCTGGAGTGAAGGGGGGGCTATAAACACCATATATTTT. This translates into CAWSEGGAINTIYF.

The CDR3 sequence: CASSLGGGPTGPLTSSNTGELFF. CDR3 coding DNA: TGCGCCAGCAGCCTTGGGGGGGGGCCTACCGGGCCCCTCACTAGTTCTAACACCGGGGAGCTGTTTTTT. V and J are TRBV5-1 and TRBJ2-2; maybe TRBD2 (7 bases). V was shortened by 4 bases and J by 2 bases, with 36 bases between the two germline ends. Germline V lookup: CDR1 SGHRS, CDR2 YFSETQ. The CDR3 has 23 residues.